One and the same sample provided the 28 T cell receptor beta chains below, sequenced in a study of monozygotic twins with inflammatory bowel disease. Following a re-call of the 5' RACE reads, TCRdb has one entry per CDR3 protein and lacks DNA. The ten most abundant clones cover about 5% of a sample with some 300,000 distinct CDR3 sequences. The sequenced sample was blood. The receptors come from a human donor with ulcerative colitis or Crohn's disease, or a healthy co-twin of an affected twin (not recorded which).

This chain joins TRBV7-2 and TRBJ2-2; TCRdb lists TRBD2, though no DNA is available to test this call. The germline V gene encodes CDR1 SGHTA and CDR2 FQGNSA. The CDR3 extends over 17 amino acids. The CDR3: CASSSPRTSGPTGELFF.

The chain is built from TRBV12-3 or TRBV12-4 and TRBJ2-1. CDR3 length: 12 residues. The CDR3 region is CASKEQYNEQFF.

V usage is TRBV15 and J usage is TRBJ2-2. The CDR3 totals 11 residues. Germline V gives CDR1 LNHNV, CDR2 YYDKDF (reference sequence). The CDR3 spells CATKDTGELFF.

This chain joins TRBV20-1 and TRBJ2-7. This CDR3 spans 14 amino acids. Germline V gene lookup returns CDR1 DFQATT and CDR2 SNEGSKA (reference sequence). Here the CDR3 reads CSARDLLTHREQYF.

The chain recombines TRBV12-3 or TRBV12-4 with TRBJ1-5. The CDR3 totals 14 residues. The CDR3 loop is CASSFGYSNQPQHF.

The genes are TRBV12-3 or TRBV12-4 and TRBJ2-7; TCRdb outputs TRBD1, but without DNA this stays unchecked. The CDR3 is made up of 14 amino acids. CDR3 sequence reads: CASSFLRERYEQYF.

The V call is TRBV18, the J call TRBJ2-7; TCRdb proposes TRBD1, but this gene call is untestable without DNA. The CDR3 has 14 residues. CDR1 KGHSH and CDR2 LQKENI come from the germline V gene. CDR3 sequence: CASSYGTPGGEQYF.

V gene TRBV9 combines with J gene TRBJ2-3. The CDR3 runs 14 residues. Germline V gives CDR1 SGDLS, CDR2 YYNGEE. The CDR3 loop is CASSVQSSTDTQYF. The complete variable domain, with remaining parts taken from reference TRBV9 and TRBJ2-3, reads DSGVTQTPKHLITATGQRVTLRCSPRSGDLSVYWYQQSLDQGLQFLIQYYNGEERAKGNILERFSAQQFPDLHSELNLSSLELGDSALYFCASSVQSSTDTQYFGPGTRLTVL.

This chain connects TRBV27 to TRBJ1-1. Germline V gene data show CDR1 as MNHEY and CDR2 as SMNVEV (reference sequence). The CDR3 totals 14 residues. CDR3 sequence reads: CASSLLGKDTEAFF.

The V call is TRBV5-1, the J call TRBJ2-1; absent DNA, TCRdb's TRBD1 call cannot be checked. Germline CDR1 reads SGHRS; CDR2 reads YFSETQ. CDR3 length: 15 amino acids. CDR3: CASSLDTSGANEQFF.

V is TRBV4-2 and J is TRBJ2-3; checking the TCRdb D call of TRBD2 is not possible without DNA. Germline V gene sequence: CDR1 LGHNA, CDR2 YNFKEQ. There are 16 residues in the CDR3. CDR3 region: CASSLKGSGSADTQYF.

The chain uses TRBV20-1 and TRBJ2-2; lacking DNA, the TRBD1 call made by TCRdb goes unchecked. CDR1 is DFQATT and CDR2 is SNEGSKA in the germline V gene (reference sequence). The CDR3 length is 13 residues. The CDR3 sequence is CSDPGQNTGELFF.

The chain uses TRBV20-1 and TRBJ2-2. The germline V gene has CDR1 DFQATT and CDR2 SNEGSKA (reference sequence). The CDR3 sequence is 13 residues long. CDR3 loop: CSPKPPNTGELFF.

The chain has TRBV6-2 or TRBV6-3 and TRBJ1-2; TCRdb's D call of TRBD1 is untestable without DNA. Germline V gene data show CDR1 as MNHEY and CDR2 as SVGEGT. The CDR3 length is 13 residues. The CDR3 here is CASSHGGVNAYTF.

The V and J genes are TRBV28 and TRBJ2-7; TCRdb returns TRBD2, unconfirmable since there is no DNA. The CDR3 is 13 residues long. Germline CDR1 MDHEN, CDR2 SYDVKM. The CDR3 loop reads CASSLGGFGEQYF.

This rearrangement joins TRBV20-1 to TRBJ2-3. CDR3 length equals 14 residues. Germline lookup yields CDR1 DFQATT and CDR2 SNEGSKA (reference sequence). The CDR3 region is CSARDQKSLDTQYF.

The rearrangement joins TRBV25-1 to TRBJ1-2. Germline lookup yields CDR1 MGHDK and CDR2 SYGVNS. The CDR3 is made up of 13 amino acids. The chain's CDR3 is CASSEFSYHGYTF.

The V call is TRBV7-6, the J call TRBJ1-1. The CDR3 runs 16 residues. Germline loops: CDR1 SGHVS, CDR2 FNYEAQ. The CDR3 loop reads CASSLGEITRNTEAFF.

The gene calls are TRBV6-1 and TRBJ2-7; TCRdb proposes TRBD1, but this gene call is untestable without DNA. Per the germline V gene, CDR1 is MNHNS and CDR2 is SASEGT. The CDR3 runs 18 residues. The CDR3 reads CASRRGQGAKEISYEQYF.

V is TRBV5-4 and J is TRBJ2-5. The CDR3 length is 13 residues. Germline-derived CDR1 and CDR2 are SGHNT and YYREEE (reference sequence). The CDR3 protein is CASSTVGQETQYF.

The CDR3 is CASSQTQGEQNIQYF. The V gene is TRBV4-3, the J gene TRBJ2-4; TCRdb's D gene call, TRBD1, goes unchecked for lack of DNA. The CDR3 has 15 amino acids. The V gene's germline CDR1 is LGHNA and CDR2 YSLEER.

This CDR3 is CASSLSGLGSSDTQYF. J is TRBJ2-3 and V is TRBV5-1; the D call from TCRdb, TRBD2, cannot be confirmed without DNA. This CDR3 region has 16 residues. CDR1 SGHRS and CDR2 YFSETQ come from the germline V gene.

The chain uses TRBV20-1 and TRBJ2-3; TCRdb's assignment of TRBD2 cannot be checked, as there is no DNA. The CDR3 contains 17 residues. Germline V CDR1 and CDR2: DFQATT, SNEGSKA (reference sequence). CDR3 sequence reads: CSARGGTSGTITDTQYF.

The chain is built from TRBV19 and TRBJ2-7; TCRdb proposes TRBD1, but this gene call is untestable without DNA. Germline V gene sequence: CDR1 LNHDA, CDR2 SQIVND (reference sequence). The CDR3 has 15 residues. CDR3 residues: CASRPTGKGTYEQYF.

The V and J genes are TRBV2 and TRBJ1-5; the D call of TRBD1 rests on TCRdb alone, since no DNA is present to check it. The CDR3 has 14 amino acids. Germline-derived CDR1 and CDR2 are SNHLY and FYNNEI. The CDR3 region is CASTAGTGPQPQHF.

The rearrangement links TRBV28 to TRBJ2-2; the TCRdb call, TRBD2, lacks DNA for checking. CDR1 and CDR2 (germline): MDHEN, SYDVKM. The CDR3 runs to 15 residues. CDR3: CASSSLAGYTGELFF.

The V call is TRBV20-1, the J call TRBJ1-5. Germline CDR1 is DFQATT and CDR2 is SNEGSKA (reference sequence). The CDR3 spans 15 residues. The CDR3 protein is CSARDLGYGNQPQHF.

V is TRBV6-6 and J is TRBJ1-6; TCRdb proposes TRBD1, but this gene call is untestable without DNA. Germline CDR1 is MNHNY and CDR2 is SVGAGI (reference sequence). The CDR3 sequence is 14 residues long. This chain's CDR3 is CASSPGRGNSPLHF.